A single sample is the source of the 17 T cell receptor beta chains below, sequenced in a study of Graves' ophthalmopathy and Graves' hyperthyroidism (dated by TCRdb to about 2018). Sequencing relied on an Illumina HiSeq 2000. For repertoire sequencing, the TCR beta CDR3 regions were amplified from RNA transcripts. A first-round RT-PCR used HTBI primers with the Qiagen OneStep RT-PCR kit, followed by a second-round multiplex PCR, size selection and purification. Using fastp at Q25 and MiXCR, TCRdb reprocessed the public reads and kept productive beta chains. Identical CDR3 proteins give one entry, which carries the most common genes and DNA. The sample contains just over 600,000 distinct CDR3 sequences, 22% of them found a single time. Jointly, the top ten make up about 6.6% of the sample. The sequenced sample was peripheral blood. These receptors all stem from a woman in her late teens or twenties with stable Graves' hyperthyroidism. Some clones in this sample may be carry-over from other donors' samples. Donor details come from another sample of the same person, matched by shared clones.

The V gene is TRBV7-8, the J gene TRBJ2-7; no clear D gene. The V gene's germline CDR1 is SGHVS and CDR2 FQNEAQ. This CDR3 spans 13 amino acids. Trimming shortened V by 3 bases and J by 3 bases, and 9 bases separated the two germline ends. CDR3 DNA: TGTGCCAGCAGCTTTCGGCCGTTCTACGAGCAGTACTTC. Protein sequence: CASSFRPFYEQYF.

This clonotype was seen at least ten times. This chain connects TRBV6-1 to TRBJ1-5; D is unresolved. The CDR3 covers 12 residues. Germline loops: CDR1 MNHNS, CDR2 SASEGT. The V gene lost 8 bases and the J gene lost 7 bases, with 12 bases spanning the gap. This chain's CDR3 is CASQQTGQPQHF. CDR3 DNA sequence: TGTGCCAGCCAACAAACCGGACAGCCCCAGCATTTT.

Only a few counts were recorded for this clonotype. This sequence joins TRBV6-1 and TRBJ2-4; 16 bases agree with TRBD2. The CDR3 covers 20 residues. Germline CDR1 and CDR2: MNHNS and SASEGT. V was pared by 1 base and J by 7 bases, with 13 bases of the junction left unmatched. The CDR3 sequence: CASSEEGLAGGLFRPNIQYF. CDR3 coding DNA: TGTGCCAGCAGTGAAGAGGGACTAGCGGGAGGGCTCTTTCGTCCGAACATTCAGTACTTC.

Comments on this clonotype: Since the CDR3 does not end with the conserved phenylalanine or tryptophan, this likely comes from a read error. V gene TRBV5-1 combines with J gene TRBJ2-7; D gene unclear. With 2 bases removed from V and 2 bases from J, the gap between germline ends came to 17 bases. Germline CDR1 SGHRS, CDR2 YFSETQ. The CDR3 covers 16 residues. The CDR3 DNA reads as TGCGCCAGCAGCTTTGGTACGGGTATTCACCCCTACGAGCAGTACTAC. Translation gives CASSFGTGIHPYEQYY.

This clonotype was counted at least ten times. The CDR3 spells CASSRTPGQVTETQYF. DNA for the CDR3: TGTGCCAGCAGCCGCACCCCGGGACAGGTGACGGAGACCCAGTACTTC. The V gene is TRBV6-1, the J gene TRBJ2-5; 8 bases agree with TRBD1. CDR1 MNHNS and CDR2 SASEGT come from the germline V gene. V trimming: 6 bases; J trimming: 5 bases; junction bases outside the gene matches: 14. The CDR3 contains 16 residues.

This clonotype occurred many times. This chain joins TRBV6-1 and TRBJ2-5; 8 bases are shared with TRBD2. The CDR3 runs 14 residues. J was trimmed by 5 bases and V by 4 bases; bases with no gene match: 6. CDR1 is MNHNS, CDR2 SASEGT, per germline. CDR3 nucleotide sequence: TGTGCCAGCAGTGTTGGCGGGGGGTCGGAGACCCAGTACTTC. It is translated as CASSVGGGSETQYF.

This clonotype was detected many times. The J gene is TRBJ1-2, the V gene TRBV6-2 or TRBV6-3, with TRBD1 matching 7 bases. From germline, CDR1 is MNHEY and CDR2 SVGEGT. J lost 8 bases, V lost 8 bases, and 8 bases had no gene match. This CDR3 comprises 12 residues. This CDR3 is CASATGDGGYTF. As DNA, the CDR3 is TGTGCCAGCGCTACAGGGGACGGCGGCTACACCTTC.

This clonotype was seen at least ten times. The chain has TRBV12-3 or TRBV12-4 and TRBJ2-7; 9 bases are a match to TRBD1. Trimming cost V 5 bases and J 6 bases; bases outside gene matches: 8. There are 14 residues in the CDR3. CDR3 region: CASSPNRGLFEQYF. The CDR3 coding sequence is TGTGCCAGCAGTCCTAACAGGGGGCTCTTCGAGCAGTACTTC.

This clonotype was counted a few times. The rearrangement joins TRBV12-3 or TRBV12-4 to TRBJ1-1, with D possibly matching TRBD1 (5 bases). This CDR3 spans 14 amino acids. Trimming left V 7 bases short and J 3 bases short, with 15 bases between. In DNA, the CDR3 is TGTGCCAGCAAGGGGAACCAATGGGACACTGAAGCTTTCTTT. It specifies CASKGNQWDTEAFF.

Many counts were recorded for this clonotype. Here the CDR3 reads CASSSATVPLGYTF. The CDR3 bases are TGTGCCAGCAGTTCCGCGACAGTCCCGCTAGGCTACACCTTC. This sequence joins TRBV12-3 or TRBV12-4 and TRBJ1-2, with D perhaps TRBD1 (5 bases). This CDR3 is 14 amino acids long. V was clipped by 4 bases and J by 8 bases, with 17 bases between them.

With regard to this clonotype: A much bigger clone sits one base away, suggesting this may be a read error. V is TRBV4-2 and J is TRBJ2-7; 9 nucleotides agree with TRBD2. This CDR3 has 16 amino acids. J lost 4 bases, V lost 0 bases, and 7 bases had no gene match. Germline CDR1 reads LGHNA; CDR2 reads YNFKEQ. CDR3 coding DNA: TGTGCCAGCAGCCAAGATTTGGCGGGAGGGGGGTACGAGCAGTACTTC. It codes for CASSQDLAGGGYEQYF.

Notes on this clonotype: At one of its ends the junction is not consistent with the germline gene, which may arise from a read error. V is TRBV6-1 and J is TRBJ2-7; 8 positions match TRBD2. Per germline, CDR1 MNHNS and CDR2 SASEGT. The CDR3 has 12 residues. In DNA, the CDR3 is TGCGGGAGCGGGGGTAGTCTCTACGAGCAGTACTTC. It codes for CGSGGSLYEQYF.

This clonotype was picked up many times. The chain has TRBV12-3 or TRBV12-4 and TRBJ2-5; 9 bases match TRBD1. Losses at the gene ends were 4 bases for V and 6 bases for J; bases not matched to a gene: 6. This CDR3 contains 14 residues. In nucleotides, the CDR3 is TGTGCCAGCAGTTCGGGACAGGGTGACAAGACCCAGTACTTC. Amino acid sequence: CASSSGQGDKTQYF.

CDR3 in DNA: TGTGCCAGTAGTAAGTACAGGGGGAATCAGCCCCAGCATTTT. This translates into CASSKYRGNQPQHF. The chain has TRBV19 and TRBJ1-5; 8 bases map to TRBD1. The CDR3 is 14 amino acids. Trimming removed 4 bases from V and 4 bases from J; junction bases left unmatched: 3. Germline CDR1 is LNHDA and CDR2 is SQIVND (reference sequence).

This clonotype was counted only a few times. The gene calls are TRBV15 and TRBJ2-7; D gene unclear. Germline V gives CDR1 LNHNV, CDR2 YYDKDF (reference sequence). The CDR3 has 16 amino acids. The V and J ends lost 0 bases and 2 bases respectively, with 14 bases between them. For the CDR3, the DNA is TGTGCCACCAGCAGAGATTACGAGACTGAAGCCTACGAGCAGTACTTC. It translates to CATSRDYETEAYEQYF.

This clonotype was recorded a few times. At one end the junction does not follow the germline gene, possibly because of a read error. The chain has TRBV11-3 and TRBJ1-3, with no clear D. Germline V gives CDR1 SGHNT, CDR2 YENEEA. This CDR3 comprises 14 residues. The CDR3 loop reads CASSLWNSGDTIYF. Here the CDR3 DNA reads TGTGCCAGCAGCTTATGGAACTCTGGAGACACCATATATTTT.

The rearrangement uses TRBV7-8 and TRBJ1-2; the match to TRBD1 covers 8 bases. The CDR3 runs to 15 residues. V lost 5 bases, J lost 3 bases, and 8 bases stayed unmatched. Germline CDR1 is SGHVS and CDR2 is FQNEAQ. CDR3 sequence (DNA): TGTGCCAGCAGCGTCAGGGGGCTGAGTGACTATGGCTACACCTTC. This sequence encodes CASSVRGLSDYGYTF.